One and the same sample provided the 7 T cell receptor beta chains below, sequenced in a study of shared clonotypes between healthy human individuals. Measured with immunoSEQ multiplex PCR; TCRdb has only the in-frame clones, and not every one. This table has 950,000 to 1,300,000 clones, approximately 76% appearing once. The sequenced material came from memory CD4+ T cells sorted from blood. The subset: CD45RA-negative fraction. The receptors were gathered from a young man in good health.

The J gene is TRBJ2-7, the V gene TRBV30, with D unclear. The CDR3 is 12 residues long. In germline, CDR1 is GTSNPN, CDR2 SVGIG (reference sequence). V lost 1 base and J lost 4, with 8 bases in between. CDR3 DNA: TGTGCCTGGAGTGGAAGGGCGTACGAGCAGTACTTC. It encodes CAWSGRAYEQYF.

Concerning this clone: A read error may explain this, as a much larger clone is one base away. The CDR3 spells CASSLGSTDTQYF. For the CDR3, the DNA is TGTGCCAGCAGCTTGGGGAGCACAGATACGCAGTATTTT. This chain uses TRBV7-6 with TRBJ2-3; D is uncertain. The V end was cut by 3 bases, the J end by 0 bases, with 4 bases between. The CDR3 covers 13 residues. Germline CDR1 is SGHVS and CDR2 is FNYEAQ. The full variable domain, completed using reference TRBV7-6 and TRBJ2-3, is GAGVSQSPRYKVTKRGQDVALRCDPISGHVSLYWYRQALGQGPEFLTYFNYEAQQDKSGLPNDRFSAERPEGSISTLTIQRTEQRDSAMYRCASSLGSTDTQYFGPGTRLTVL.

The chain couples TRBV27 to TRBJ2-7; D gene ambiguous. Germline V gene sequence: CDR1 MNHEY, CDR2 SMNVEV (reference sequence). The ends were cut back, 4 bases at V and 6 bases at J, with 16 bases in the middle. The CDR3 covers 14 residues. CDR3 in amino acids: CASSSNFQVREQYF. CDR3 bases: TGTGCCAGCAGTTCCAACTTTCAGGTTCGCGAGCAGTACTTC.

The CDR3 region has the DNA TGTGCCAGCTCACCACCGGTGGGGCAGGCTGGAAGGGAAGCTTTCTTT. It translates to CASSPPVGQAGREAFF. The genes are TRBV18 and TRBJ1-1; D is perhaps TRBD1 (5 bases). The CDR3 is 16 residues long. Trimming pared 0 bases from V and 8 bases from J, leaving 19 bases between. The germline V gene has CDR1 KGHSH and CDR2 LQKENI.

V and J are TRBV7-9 and TRBJ2-3; D unclear. Germline V CDR1 and CDR2: SEHNR, FQNEAQ (reference sequence). The CDR3 spans 12 residues. Trimming left V 4 bases short and J 6 bases short, with 8 bases between. CDR3 loop: CASSSTSDTQYF. In DNA, the CDR3 is TGTGCCAGCAGCTCCACTTCCGATACGCAGTATTTT.

This rearrangement joins TRBV4-3 to TRBJ2-3, with D perhaps assigned TRBD1 or TRBD2 (5 bases each). CDR3 length: 15 amino acids. CDR1 is LGHNA and CDR2 is YSLEER in the germline V gene. Trimming took off 4 bases at V and 3 bases at J, with 14 bases between the two ends. CDR3: CASSRRGQETDTQYF. For the CDR3, the DNA is TGCGCCAGCAGCCGTCGGGGCCAAGAGACAGATACGCAGTATTTT.

This clone was detected ten times or more. V usage is TRBV7-9 and J usage is TRBJ2-3; a possible D gene is TRBD1 (5 bases). CDR1 and CDR2 from the germline V gene are SEHNR and FQNEAQ (reference sequence). The V gene lost 0 bases and the J gene lost 2 bases, with 9 bases spanning the gap. The CDR3 covers 15 residues. The CDR3 sequence is CASSLARATTDTQYF. As DNA, the CDR3 is TGTGCCAGCAGCTTAGCCAGGGCCACCACAGATACGCAGTATTTT.